This TCR beta chain was profiled in a study of blood T cell repertoires in COVID-19. Study information: Samples of COVID-19 (acute and convalescent) were obtained from the United States, Italy and Spain.

As originally analysed: Using reference gene primer amplification, nucleated cell counts were estimated. The table came from immunoSEQ multiplex PCR; TCRdb's copy has only in-frame clones and leaves some out. V and J calls plus clone size are reproduced from that table; the DNA served to infer D and trimming. Among about 440,000 clones listed, about 90% were seen once. There are 13 residues in the CDR3. V lost 8 bases and J 4 bases, leaving 14 bases between the germline ends. This TCR was sampled from a young man who had recovered from COVID-19. Sequenced input: PBMCs or T cells enriched from blood (not recorded which). The chain recombines TRBV12-3 or TRBV12-4 with TRBJ1-1; D is perhaps TRBD1 (5 bases). The CDR3: CASLRGVSTEAFF. The CDR3 DNA sequence: TGTGCCAGCCTCCGGGGGGTTTCCACTGAAGCTTTCTTT.